This TCR beta chain comes out of a study of shared clonotypes between healthy human individuals. Broader study findings: Sorted-subset samples were not fully sequenced, rarefaction indicated. Naive CD4 clonotypes were shared across several donors at roughly 5%.

CD8 cells regarded as naive lacked CD45RO, were positively chosen for CCR7, and omitted terminally differentiated effector memory CD45RA+ cells. Only Caucasian adults living in Nashville, Tennessee made up the donor group. A deep-level run was used for the assay. Libraries were prepared by immunoSEQ multiplex PCR; TCRdb keeps only in-frame clonotypes and omits some of them. The sample carries hundreds of thousands of clones, roughly 95% recorded once. Of note for this clone: Its target is unknown.

Source material: naive CD8+ T cells sorted from blood. The receptor comes from a woman between 25 and 40 years old in good health.

The CDR3 bases are TGTGCCAGCAGTTCCATATACCAAGAGACCCAGTACTTC. Protein product: CASSSIYQETQYF. J is TRBJ2-5 and V is TRBV28; D is uncertain. Germline V CDR1 and CDR2: MDHEN, SYDVKM. This CDR3 spans 13 amino acids. V was pared by 4 bases and J by 0 bases, with 6 bases between. Variable domain in full (rest from reference TRBV28 and TRBJ2-5): DVKVTQSSRYLVKRTGEKVFLECVQDMDHENMFWYRQDPGLGLRLIYFSYDVKMKEKGDIPEGYSVSREKKERFSLILESASTNQTSMYLCASSSIYQETQYFGPGTRLLVL.